This T cell receptor (beta chain) was identified in a study of blood T cell repertoires in COVID-19. Study details: PBMCs, B-cell-depleted T cells, or T cells provided the cDNA or gDNA that made up the material.

How the authors handled the data: Reference gene primers were amplified, and this amplification served to estimate nucleated cell counts. Repertoires were generated with immunoSEQ multiplex PCR, while TCRdb's copy carries only in-frame clones and drops some. The V and J calls and clone size come from that table; D and trimming were worked out from the DNA. The table has fewer than 200,000 clones, roughly 81% seen once; the top ten hold roughly an eighth. J was trimmed by 6 bases and V by 4 bases; bases with no gene match: 10. The CDR3 has 17 residues. The germline gives CDR1 LNHDA, CDR2 SQIVND (reference sequence). This clone was recorded once.

This chain links TRBV19 with TRBJ2-5; 14 bases fit TRBD2. The receptor was isolated from a woman over 75 with COVID-19, enrolled during active disease. Specimen: peripheral blood. The CDR3 here is CASSTIGLAGGDKTQYF. CDR3 in DNA: TGTGCCAGTAGTACCATTGGACTAGCGGGGGGAGATAAGACCCAGTACTTC.